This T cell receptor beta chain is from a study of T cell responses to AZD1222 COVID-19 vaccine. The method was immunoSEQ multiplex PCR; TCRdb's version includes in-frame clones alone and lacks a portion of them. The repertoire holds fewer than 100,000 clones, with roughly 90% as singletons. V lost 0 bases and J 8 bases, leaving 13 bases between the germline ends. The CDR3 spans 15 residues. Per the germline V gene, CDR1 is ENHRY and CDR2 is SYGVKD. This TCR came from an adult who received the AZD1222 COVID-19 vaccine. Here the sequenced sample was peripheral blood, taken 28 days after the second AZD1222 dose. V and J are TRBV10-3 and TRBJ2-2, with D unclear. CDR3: CAISESDFAEGELFF. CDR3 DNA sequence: TGTGCCATCAGTGAGTCTGACTTCGCCGAGGGGGAGCTGTTTTTT.